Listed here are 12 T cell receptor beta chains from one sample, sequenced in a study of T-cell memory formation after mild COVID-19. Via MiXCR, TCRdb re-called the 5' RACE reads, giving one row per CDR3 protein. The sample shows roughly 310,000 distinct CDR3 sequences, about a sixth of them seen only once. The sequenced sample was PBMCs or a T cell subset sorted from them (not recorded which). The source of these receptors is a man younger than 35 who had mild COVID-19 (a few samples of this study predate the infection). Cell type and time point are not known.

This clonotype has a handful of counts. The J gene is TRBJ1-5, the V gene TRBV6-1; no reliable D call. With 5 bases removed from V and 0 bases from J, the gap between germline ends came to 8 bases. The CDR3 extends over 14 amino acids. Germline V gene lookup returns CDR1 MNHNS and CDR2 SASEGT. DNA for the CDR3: TGTGCCAGCAGTTATCCTCTTAGCAATCAGCCCCAGCATTTT. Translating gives CASSYPLSNQPQHF.

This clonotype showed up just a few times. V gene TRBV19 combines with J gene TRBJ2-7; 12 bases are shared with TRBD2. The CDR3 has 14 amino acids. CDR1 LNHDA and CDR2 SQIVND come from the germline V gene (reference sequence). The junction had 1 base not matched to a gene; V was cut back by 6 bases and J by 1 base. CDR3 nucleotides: TGTGCCAGTAGAGGACTAGCGGGATCCTACGAGCAGTACTTC. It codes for CASRGLAGSYEQYF.

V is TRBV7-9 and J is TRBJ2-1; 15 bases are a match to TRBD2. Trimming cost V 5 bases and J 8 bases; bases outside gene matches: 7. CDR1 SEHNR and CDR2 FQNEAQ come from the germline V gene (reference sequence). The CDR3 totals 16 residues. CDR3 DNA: TGTGCCAGCAGCCCCGGGACTAGCGGGGGGTCGTATGAGCAGTTCTTC. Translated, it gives CASSPGTSGGSYEQFF.

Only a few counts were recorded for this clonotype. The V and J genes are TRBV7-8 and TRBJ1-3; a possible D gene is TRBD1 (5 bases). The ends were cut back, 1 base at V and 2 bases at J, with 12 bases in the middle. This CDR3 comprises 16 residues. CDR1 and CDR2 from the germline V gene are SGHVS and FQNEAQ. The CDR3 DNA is TGTGCCAGCAGCTTAGTGCGGCCGGGGCCTGGAAACACCATATATTTT. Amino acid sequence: CASSLVRPGPGNTIYF.

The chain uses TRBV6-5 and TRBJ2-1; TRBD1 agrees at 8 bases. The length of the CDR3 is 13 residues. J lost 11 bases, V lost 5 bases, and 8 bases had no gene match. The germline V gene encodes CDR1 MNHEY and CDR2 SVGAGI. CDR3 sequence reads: CASSQPGQGKQFF. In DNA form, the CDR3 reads TGTGCCAGCAGTCAACCTGGACAGGGAAAGCAGTTCTTC.

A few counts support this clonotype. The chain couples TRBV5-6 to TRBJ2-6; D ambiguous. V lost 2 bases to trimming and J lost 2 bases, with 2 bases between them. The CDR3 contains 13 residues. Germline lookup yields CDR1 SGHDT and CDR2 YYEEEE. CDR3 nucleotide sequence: TGTGCCAGCAGCTTAACTGGGGCCAACGTCCTGACTTTC. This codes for CASSLTGANVLTF.

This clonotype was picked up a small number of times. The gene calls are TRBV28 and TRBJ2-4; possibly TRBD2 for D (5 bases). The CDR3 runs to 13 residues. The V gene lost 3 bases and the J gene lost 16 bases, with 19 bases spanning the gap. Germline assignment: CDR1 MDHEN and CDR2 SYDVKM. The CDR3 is CASSLSREPLNYF. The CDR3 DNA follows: TGTGCCAGCAGTTTGTCCCGGGAACCACTAAACTACTTC.

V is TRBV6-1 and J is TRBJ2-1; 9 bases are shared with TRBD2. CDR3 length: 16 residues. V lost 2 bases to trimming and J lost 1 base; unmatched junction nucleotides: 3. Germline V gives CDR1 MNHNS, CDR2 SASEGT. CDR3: CASSESAGGSYNEQFF. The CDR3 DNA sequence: TGTGCCAGCAGTGAATCCGCGGGGGGGTCCTACAATGAGCAGTTCTTC.

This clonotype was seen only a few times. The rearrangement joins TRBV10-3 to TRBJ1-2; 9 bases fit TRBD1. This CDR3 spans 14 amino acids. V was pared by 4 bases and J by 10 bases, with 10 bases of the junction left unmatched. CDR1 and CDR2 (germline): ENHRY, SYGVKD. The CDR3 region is CAISVGQGNRDYTF. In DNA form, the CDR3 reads TGTGCCATCAGTGTGGGACAGGGTAATCGTGACTACACCTTC.

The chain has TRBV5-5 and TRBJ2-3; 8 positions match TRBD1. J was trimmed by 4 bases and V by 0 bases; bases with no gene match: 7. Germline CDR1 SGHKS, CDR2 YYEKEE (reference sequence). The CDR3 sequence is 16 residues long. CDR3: CASSLVVQGAADTQYF. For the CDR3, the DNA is TGTGCCAGCAGCTTGGTGGTTCAGGGGGCCGCAGATACGCAGTATTTT.

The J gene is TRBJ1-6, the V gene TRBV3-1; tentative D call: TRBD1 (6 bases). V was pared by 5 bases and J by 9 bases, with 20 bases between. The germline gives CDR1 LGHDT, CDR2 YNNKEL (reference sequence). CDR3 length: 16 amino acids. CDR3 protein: CASSFVPGVSPSPLHF. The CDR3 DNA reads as TGTGCCAGCAGCTTCGTACCAGGGGTTTCGCCTTCACCCCTCCACTTT.

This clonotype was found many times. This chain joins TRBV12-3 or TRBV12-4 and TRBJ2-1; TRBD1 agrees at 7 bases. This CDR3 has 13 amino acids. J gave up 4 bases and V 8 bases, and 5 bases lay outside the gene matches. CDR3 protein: CASGGQIYNEQFF. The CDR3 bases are TGTGCCAGCGGGGGACAGATTTACAATGAGCAGTTCTTC.